The 10 T cell receptor beta chains given below trace back to one sample, sequenced in a study of blood T cell repertoires in COVID-19 (dated by TCRdb to 2018 to 2020). Receptor amplification or capture employed the immunoSEQ multiplex PCR assay. TCRdb limited this immuneACCESS table to in-frame rearrangements with V and J called. A share of clones is missing; checked studies link under half to unresolved V genes, and the rest is unexplained. Counted in this sample were 250,000 to 350,000 clones; 65% to 85% of them appeared once. The top ten clonotypes cover about 1.5% of the sample. Specimen: peripheral blood. These receptors were collected from a human donor with COVID-19, enrolled during active disease. The donor label of this sample is uncertain.

This chain links TRBV7-9 with TRBJ2-5, with D perhaps matching TRBD2 (5 bases). Germline V gene lookup returns CDR1 SEHNR and CDR2 FQNEAQ (reference sequence). V was pared by 8 bases and J by 7 bases, with 23 bases between. CDR3 length: 15 amino acids. CDR3 sequence (DNA): TGTGCCAGCGATAAAGGAACAGCGGCCGGGGTGACCCAGTACTTC. This translates into CASDKGTAAGVTQYF.

The chain employs TRBV18 and TRBJ1-5; no clear D gene. This CDR3 has 13 residues. V lost 6 bases and J lost 3, with 9 bases in between. CDR1 and CDR2 (germline): KGHSH, LQKENI. Written as DNA, the CDR3 is TGTGCCAGCTCCGACATTGCCAATCAGCCCCAGCATTTT. This gives the protein CASSDIANQPQHF.

The chain joins TRBV27 to TRBJ2-3; maybe TRBD2 (5 bases). Germline V gene sequence: CDR1 MNHEY, CDR2 SMNVEV (reference sequence). The ends were cut back, 2 bases at V and 4 bases at J, with 10 bases in the middle. CDR3 length: 14 amino acids. This CDR3 reads CASSLISSSDTQYF. The CDR3 coding sequence is TGTGCCAGCAGTTTAATTTCTAGCTCAGATACGCAGTATTTT.

This chain's CDR3 is CAWSVRVVAGGPIEQFF. The CDR3 DNA reads as TGTGCCTGGAGTGTACGTGTTGTAGCGGGAGGGCCTATTGAGCAGTTCTTC. This chain links TRBV30 with TRBJ2-1, with 11 nucleotides matching TRBD2. Germline CDR1 GTSNPN, CDR2 SVGIG (reference sequence). V trimming: 0 bases; J trimming: 9 bases; junction bases outside the gene matches: 13. The CDR3 spans 17 residues.

The V call is TRBV5-1, the J call TRBJ1-1; a weak D match, TRBD1 (5 bases). This CDR3 spans 15 amino acids. Per the germline V gene, CDR1 is SGHRS and CDR2 is YFSETQ. V was clipped by 4 bases and J by 2 bases, with 15 bases between them. CDR3 amino acids: CASSPSGQSNTEAFF. The CDR3 region has the DNA TGCGCCAGCAGCCCCTCAGGGCAGTCTAACACTGAAGCTTTCTTT. Full variable domain (rest looked up from reference TRBV5-1 and TRBJ1-1): KAGVTQTPRYLIKTRGQQVTLSCSPISGHRSVSWYQQTPGQGLQFLFEYFSETQRNKGNFPGRFSGRQFSNSRSEMNVSTLELGDSALYLCASSPSGQSNTEAFFGQGTRLTVV.

The chain uses TRBV21-1 and TRBJ2-5; no check of the table's D call, TRBD2, against the DNA was made. TRBV21-1 counts as a pseudogene. This CDR3 has 15 amino acids. CDR3 sequence (DNA): TGTGCCTGCCTTGGCGGGAGGTCACTCCAAGAGACCCAGTACTTC. Its protein product is CACLGGRSLQETQYF.

This sequence joins TRBV19 and TRBJ2-3; 11 bases agree with TRBD2. Germline V CDR1 and CDR2: LNHDA, SQIVND (reference sequence). The V gene end was trimmed by 5 bases and the J gene end by 3 bases; junction bases not matched to a gene: 4. The CDR3 runs to 15 residues. The DNA for the CDR3 is TGTGCCAGTAGTGAAACTAGCGGGAGTACAGATACGCAGTATTTT. Its translation is CASSETSGSTDTQYF.

V and J are TRBV19 and TRBJ1-5; TRBD1 is a possible D gene (6 bases). CDR1 and CDR2 (germline): LNHDA, SQIVND (reference sequence). Trimming took off 4 bases at V and 5 bases at J, with 15 bases between the two ends. The CDR3 runs 15 residues. CDR3 loop: CASSNEHRAYQPQHF. In DNA, the CDR3 is TGTGCCAGTAGTAACGAACACAGGGCGTATCAGCCCCAGCATTTT.

V is TRBV11-3 and J is TRBJ1-6; D call uncertain. Trimming pared 5 bases from V and 7 bases from J, leaving 15 bases between. The CDR3 covers 15 residues. Germline-derived CDR1 and CDR2 are SGHNT and YENEEA. The CDR3 region is CASSPAASPNSPLHF. Here the CDR3 DNA reads TGTGCCAGCAGCCCTGCGGCGTCACCAAATTCACCCCTCCACTTT.

The chain carries TRBV19 and TRBJ1-2; TRBD1 matches at 12 bases. Germline CDR1 LNHDA, CDR2 SQIVND (reference sequence). This CDR3 has 15 amino acids. Trimming cost V 5 bases and J 7 bases; bases outside gene matches: 8. DNA for the CDR3: TGTGCCAGTAGTGCCCGGGACAGGGGGCTAGGTGGCTACACCTTC. Residues: CASSARDRGLGGYTF.